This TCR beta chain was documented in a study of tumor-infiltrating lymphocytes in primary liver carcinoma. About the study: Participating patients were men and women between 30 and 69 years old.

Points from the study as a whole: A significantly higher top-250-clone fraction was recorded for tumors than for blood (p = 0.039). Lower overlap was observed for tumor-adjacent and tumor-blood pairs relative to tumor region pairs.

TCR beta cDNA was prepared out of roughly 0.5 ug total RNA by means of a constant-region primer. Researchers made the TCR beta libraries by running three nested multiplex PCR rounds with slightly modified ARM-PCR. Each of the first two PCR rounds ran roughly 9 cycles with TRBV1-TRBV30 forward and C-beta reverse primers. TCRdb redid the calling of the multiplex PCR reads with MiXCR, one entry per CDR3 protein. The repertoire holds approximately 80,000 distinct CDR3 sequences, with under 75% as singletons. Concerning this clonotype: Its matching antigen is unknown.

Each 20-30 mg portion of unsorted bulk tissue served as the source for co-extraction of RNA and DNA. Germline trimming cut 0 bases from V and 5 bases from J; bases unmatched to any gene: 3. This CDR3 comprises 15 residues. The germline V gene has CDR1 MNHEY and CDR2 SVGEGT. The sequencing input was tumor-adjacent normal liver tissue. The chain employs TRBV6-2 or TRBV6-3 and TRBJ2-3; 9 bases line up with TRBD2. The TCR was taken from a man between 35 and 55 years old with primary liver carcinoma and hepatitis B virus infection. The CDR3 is CASSYSAGGVDTQYF. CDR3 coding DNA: TGTGCCAGCAGTTACTCAGCGGGAGGCGTAGATACGCAGTATTTT.